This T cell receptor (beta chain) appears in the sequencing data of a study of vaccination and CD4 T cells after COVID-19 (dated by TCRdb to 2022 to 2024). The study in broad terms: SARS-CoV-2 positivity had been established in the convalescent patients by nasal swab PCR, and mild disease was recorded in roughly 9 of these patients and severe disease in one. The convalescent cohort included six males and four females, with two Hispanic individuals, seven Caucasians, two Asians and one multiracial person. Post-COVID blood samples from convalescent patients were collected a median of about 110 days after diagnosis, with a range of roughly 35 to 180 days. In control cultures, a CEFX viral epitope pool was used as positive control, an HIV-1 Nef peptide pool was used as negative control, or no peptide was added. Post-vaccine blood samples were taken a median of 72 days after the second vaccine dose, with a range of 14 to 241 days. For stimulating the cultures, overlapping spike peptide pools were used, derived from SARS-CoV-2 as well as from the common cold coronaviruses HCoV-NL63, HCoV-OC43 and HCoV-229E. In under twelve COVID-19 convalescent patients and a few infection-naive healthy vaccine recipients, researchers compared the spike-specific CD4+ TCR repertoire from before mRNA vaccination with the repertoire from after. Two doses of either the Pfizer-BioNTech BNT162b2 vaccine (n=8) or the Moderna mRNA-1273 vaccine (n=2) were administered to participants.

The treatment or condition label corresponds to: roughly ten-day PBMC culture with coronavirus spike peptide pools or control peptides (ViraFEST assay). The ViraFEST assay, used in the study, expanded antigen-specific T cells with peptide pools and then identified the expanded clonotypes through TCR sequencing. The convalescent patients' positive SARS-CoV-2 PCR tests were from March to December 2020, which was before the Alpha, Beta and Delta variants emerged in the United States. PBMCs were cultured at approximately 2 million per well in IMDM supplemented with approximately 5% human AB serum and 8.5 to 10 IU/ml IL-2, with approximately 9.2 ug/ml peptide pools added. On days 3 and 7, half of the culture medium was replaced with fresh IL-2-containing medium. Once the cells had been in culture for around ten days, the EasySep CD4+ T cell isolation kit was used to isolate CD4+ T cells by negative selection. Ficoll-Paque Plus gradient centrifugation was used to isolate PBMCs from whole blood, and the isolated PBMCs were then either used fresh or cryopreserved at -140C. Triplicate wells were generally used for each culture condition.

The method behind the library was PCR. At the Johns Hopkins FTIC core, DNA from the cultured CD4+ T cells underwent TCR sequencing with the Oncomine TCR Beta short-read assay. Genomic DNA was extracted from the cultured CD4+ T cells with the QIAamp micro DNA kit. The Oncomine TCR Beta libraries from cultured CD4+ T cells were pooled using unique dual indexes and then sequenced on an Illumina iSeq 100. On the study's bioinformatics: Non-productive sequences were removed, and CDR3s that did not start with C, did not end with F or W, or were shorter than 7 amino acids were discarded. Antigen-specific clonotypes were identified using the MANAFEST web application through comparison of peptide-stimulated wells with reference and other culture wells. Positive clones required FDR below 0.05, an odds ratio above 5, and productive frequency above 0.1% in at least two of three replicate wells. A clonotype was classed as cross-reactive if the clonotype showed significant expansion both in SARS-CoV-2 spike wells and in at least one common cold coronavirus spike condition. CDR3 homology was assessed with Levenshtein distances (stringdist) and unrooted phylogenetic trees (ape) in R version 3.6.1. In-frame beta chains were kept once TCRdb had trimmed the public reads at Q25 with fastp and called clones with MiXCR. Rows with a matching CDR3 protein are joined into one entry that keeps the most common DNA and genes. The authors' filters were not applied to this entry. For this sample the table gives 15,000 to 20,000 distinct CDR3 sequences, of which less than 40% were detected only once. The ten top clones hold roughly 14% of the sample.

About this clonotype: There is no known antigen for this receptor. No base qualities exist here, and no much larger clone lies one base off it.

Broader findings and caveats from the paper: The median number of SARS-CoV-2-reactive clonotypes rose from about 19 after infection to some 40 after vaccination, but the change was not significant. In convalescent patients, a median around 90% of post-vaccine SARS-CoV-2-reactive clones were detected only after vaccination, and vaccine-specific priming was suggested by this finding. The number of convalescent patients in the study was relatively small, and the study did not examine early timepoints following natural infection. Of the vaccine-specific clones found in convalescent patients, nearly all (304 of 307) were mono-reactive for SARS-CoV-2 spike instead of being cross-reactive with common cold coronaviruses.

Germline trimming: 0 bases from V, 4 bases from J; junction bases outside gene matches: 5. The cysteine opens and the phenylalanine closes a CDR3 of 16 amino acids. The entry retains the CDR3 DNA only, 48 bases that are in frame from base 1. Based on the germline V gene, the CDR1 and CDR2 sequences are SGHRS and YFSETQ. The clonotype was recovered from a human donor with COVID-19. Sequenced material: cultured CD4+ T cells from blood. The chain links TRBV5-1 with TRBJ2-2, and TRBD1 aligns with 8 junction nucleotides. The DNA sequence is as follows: TGCGCCAGCAGCTTGGCTCAGGGGGCACCCACCGGGGAGCTGTTTTTT. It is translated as CASSLAQGAPTGELFF.